This is a list of T cell receptor beta chains from one sample in a study of CD8+CD57+ T cells in acquired aplastic anemia. MiXCR was run by TCRdb on the reads, yielding one entry per CDR3 protein. The sample consists of over 150,000 distinct CDR3 sequences, around 50% of them appearing once. Input material: sorted CD4+, CD8+, or CD8+CD57+ T cells (not recorded which) from PBMCs. Source of these receptors: a human donor in good health, serving as a control. CDR3s include the opening cysteine and the closing phenylalanine or tryptophan. D genes are given only for firm matches. Where a row states a size, it is once, few, many or the class of an expanded clone; other rows omit it.

V gene: TRBV25-1; J gene: TRBJ2-1; D gene: NA; clone size: NA; CDR3 DNA: TGTGCCAGCAGTGGAGACTACACAATGAAGCAGTTCTTC; CDR3 protein: CASSGDYTMKQFF
V gene: TRBV5-1; J gene: TRBJ2-5; D gene: TRBD1; clone size: once; CDR3 DNA: TGCGCCAGCAAGGCAGGGGGCTATGTCCAAGAGACCCAGTACTTC; CDR3 protein: CASKAGGYVQETQYF
V gene: TRBV7-8; J gene: TRBJ2-5; D gene: NA; clone size: once; CDR3 DNA: TGTGCCAGCAGCTTACAACAACAAGAGACCCAGTACTTC; CDR3 protein: CASSLQQQETQYF
V gene: TRBV20-1; J gene: TRBJ1-1; D gene: NA; clone size: many; CDR3 DNA: TGCAGTGCTGGACCACAGGGCGCCTCGACCTTAGAAGCTTTCTTT; CDR3 protein: CSAGPQGASTLEAFF
V gene: TRBV7-2; J gene: TRBJ2-3; D gene: NA; clone size: many; CDR3 DNA: TGTGCCAGCAGCGCCCGCGACTTCCAAGATACGCAGTATTTT; CDR3 protein: CASSARDFQDTQYF
V gene: TRBV24-1; J gene: TRBJ1-5; D gene: NA; clone size: NA; CDR3 DNA: TGTGCCACCAGTGACGGGAATCAGCCCCAGCATTTT; CDR3 protein: CATSDGNQPQHF
V gene: TRBV7-6; J gene: TRBJ2-3; D gene: NA; clone size: NA; CDR3 DNA: TGTGCCAGCAAGTCGGGCGGCGGCACAGATACGCAGTATTTT; CDR3 protein: CASKSGGGTDTQYF
V gene: TRBV7-2; J gene: TRBJ1-2; D gene: TRBD1; clone size: NA; CDR3 DNA: TGTGCCAGCAGCCCGGGACAGGTGCACTATGGCTACACCTTC; CDR3 protein: CASSPGQVHYGYTF
V gene: TRBV6-5; J gene: TRBJ1-1; D gene: NA; clone size: many; CDR3 DNA: TGTGCCAGCAGTTGGCAGGGGCTCACTGAAGCTTTCTTT; CDR3 protein: CASSWQGLTEAFF
V gene: TRBV7-8; J gene: TRBJ2-1; D gene: NA; clone size: many; CDR3 DNA: TGTGCCAGCAGCCCCCGCGGTAGTTGGATTTCCAATGAGCAGTTCTTC; CDR3 protein: CASSPRGSWISNEQFF
V gene: TRBV29-1; J gene: TRBJ2-7; D gene: NA; clone size: many; CDR3 DNA: TGCAGCGTTCACGACAGTTTATCCTACGAGCAGTACTTC; CDR3 protein: CSVHDSLSYEQYF
V gene: TRBV20-1; J gene: TRBJ1-1; D gene: NA; clone size: NA; CDR3 DNA: TGCAGTGCTAAAAAGAACACTGAAGCTTTCTTT; CDR3 protein: CSAKKNTEAFF
V gene: TRBV10-3; J gene: TRBJ1-2; D gene: TRBD1; clone size: NA; CDR3 DNA: TGTGCCATCAGTGAGTTGACGGGACAGGATAACTATGGCTACACCTTC; CDR3 protein: CAISELTGQDNYGYTF
V gene: TRBV11-3; J gene: TRBJ2-3; D gene: NA; clone size: many; CDR3 DNA: TGTGCCAGCAGCTTGTTGGGTGGGGGCACAGATACGCAGTATTTT; CDR3 protein: CASSLLGGGTDTQYF
V gene: TRBV9; J gene: TRBJ2-5; D gene: NA; clone size: many; CDR3 DNA: TGTGCCAGCAGCGTTGGGGTGCATGAGGAGACCCAGTACTTC; CDR3 protein: CASSVGVHEETQYF
V gene: TRBV12-3/TRBV12-4; J gene: TRBJ1-1; D gene: NA; clone size: NA; CDR3 DNA: TGTGCCGGCAGTTTGGGTCCAGGGTCCACTGAAGCTTTCTTT; CDR3 protein: CAGSLGPGSTEAFF
V gene: TRBV7-7; J gene: TRBJ2-1; D gene: TRBD1; clone size: many; CDR3 DNA: TGTGCTAGCAGCCCTTCGGACAGGGTTGGCAATGAGCAGTTCTTC; CDR3 protein: CASSPSDRVGNEQFF
V gene: TRBV15; J gene: TRBJ2-3; D gene: NA; clone size: NA; CDR3 DNA: TGTGCCACCAGCAGAGACCTTCGGATTATCGATACGCAGTATTTT; CDR3 protein: CATSRDLRIIDTQYF
V gene: TRBV2; J gene: TRBJ2-3; D gene: NA; clone size: NA; CDR3 DNA: TGTGCCAGCAGTGAACAGGGGGGTAGAGATACGCAGTATTTT; CDR3 protein: CASSEQGGRDTQYF
V gene: TRBV7-2; J gene: TRBJ2-1; D gene: NA; clone size: many; CDR3 DNA: TGTGCCAGCAGCTTAGCAAGCTCCTACAATGAGCAGTTCTTC; CDR3 protein: CASSLASSYNEQFF
V gene: TRBV10-1; J gene: TRBJ2-1; D gene: TRBD1; clone size: many; CDR3 DNA: TGCGCCAGAGGGACAGCCAATTTTAGCTCCTACAATGAGCAGTTCTTC; CDR3 protein: CARGTANFSSYNEQFF
V gene: TRBV25-1; J gene: TRBJ1-1; D gene: TRBD1; clone size: NA; CDR3 DNA: TGTGCCAGGACGACGGGACAGCACACTGAAGCTTTCTTT; CDR3 protein: CARTTGQHTEAFF
V gene: TRBV7-2; J gene: TRBJ2-3; D gene: NA; clone size: NA; CDR3 DNA: TGTGCCAGCAGCTTTAAGGTCGCGGATACGCAGTATTTT; CDR3 protein: CASSFKVADTQYF
V gene: TRBV11-2; J gene: TRBJ1-2; D gene: NA; clone size: NA; CDR3 DNA: TGTGCCAGCAGCTTAGGGGAGGGTTCGGGATATGGCTACACCTTC; CDR3 protein: CASSLGEGSGYGYTF
V gene: TRBV7-9; J gene: TRBJ1-1; D gene: TRBD1; clone size: many; CDR3 DNA: TGTGCCAGCAGCTTAGGCGGGGACAGGGAGGAAGCTTTCTTT; CDR3 protein: CASSLGGDREEAFF
V gene: TRBV7-2; J gene: TRBJ1-6; D gene: NA; clone size: NA; CDR3 DNA: TGTGCCAGCAGCCCCCGGACTGACAATTCACCCCTCCACTTT; CDR3 protein: CASSPRTDNSPLHF
V gene: TRBV4-1; J gene: TRBJ1-2; D gene: TRBD1; clone size: NA; CDR3 DNA: TGCGCCAGCAGTTCTGGGACAGGGGGCGGTGGCTACACCTTC; CDR3 protein: CASSSGTGGGGYTF
V gene: TRBV10-1; J gene: TRBJ1-1; D gene: NA; clone size: NA; CDR3 DNA: TGCGCCAGCACTAAACGGGCACTAGCGGGGGGCACTGAAGCTTTCTTT; CDR3 protein: CASTKRALAGGTEAFF
V gene: TRBV5-1; J gene: TRBJ2-7; D gene: NA; clone size: many; CDR3 DNA: TGCGCCAGCAGCTTTGACCCACCTAGCTCCTACGAGCAGTACTTC; CDR3 protein: CASSFDPPSSYEQYF
V gene: TRBV20-1; J gene: TRBJ2-7; D gene: TRBD2; clone size: many; CDR3 DNA: TGCAGTGCTAGGTTAGCGGGGGGGAACTACGAGCAGTACTTC; CDR3 protein: CSARLAGGNYEQYF
V gene: TRBV29-1; J gene: TRBJ2-5; D gene: NA; clone size: once; CDR3 DNA: TGCAGCGTTATCGGCAGGGGTCACGAGACCCAGTACTTC; CDR3 protein: CSVIGRGHETQYF
V gene: TRBV10-3; J gene: TRBJ1-4; D gene: TRBD1; clone size: NA; CDR3 DNA: TGTGCCATCAGTGAGTCCAGGGGGACTAATGAAAAACTGTTTTTT; CDR3 protein: CAISESRGTNEKLFF
V gene: TRBV7-2; J gene: TRBJ2-7; D gene: NA; clone size: few; CDR3 DNA: TGTGCCAGCAGCTTCGACAGAGCCTACGAGCAGTACTTC; CDR3 protein: CASSFDRAYEQYF
V gene: TRBV7-2; J gene: TRBJ1-1; D gene: NA; clone size: many; CDR3 DNA: TGTGCCAGCAGCTTAGGACAGCTGAACACTGAAGCTTTCTTT; CDR3 protein: CASSLGQLNTEAFF
V gene: TRBV10-3; J gene: TRBJ1-1; D gene: NA; clone size: NA; CDR3 DNA: TGTGCCATCGGACAACAGAACACTGAAGCTTTCTTT; CDR3 protein: CAIGQQNTEAFF
V gene: TRBV12-3/TRBV12-4; J gene: TRBJ1-5; D gene: NA; clone size: many; CDR3 DNA: TGTGCCAGCAGTCCGTCGGTTCAGGTTAATCAGCCCCAGCATTTT; CDR3 protein: CASSPSVQVNQPQHF
V gene: TRBV10-1; J gene: TRBJ2-7; D gene: NA; clone size: NA; CDR3 DNA: TGTGCCATCAGTGAACTTCACACTGAGCAGTACTTC; CDR3 protein: CAISELHTEQYF
V gene: TRBV10-3; J gene: TRBJ2-3; D gene: TRBD1; clone size: few; CDR3 DNA: TGTGCCAGCAGGCCCGACAGGGCTCCAGGAACAGATACGCAGTATTTT; CDR3 protein: CASRPDRAPGTDTQYF
V gene: TRBV19; J gene: TRBJ1-6; D gene: NA; clone size: NA; CDR3 DNA: TGTGCCAGTAGTAGGCTCAATAGTGGGGATTCACCCCTCCACTTT; CDR3 protein: CASSRLNSGDSPLHF
V gene: TRBV18; J gene: TRBJ1-6; D gene: NA; clone size: many; CDR3 DNA: TGTGCCAGCTCACCGGGGGCCTCCTATAATTCACCCCTCCACTTT; CDR3 protein: CASSPGASYNSPLHF
V gene: TRBV4-3; J gene: TRBJ2-1; D gene: NA; clone size: many; CDR3 DNA: TGCGCCAGCAGCCTAGACCATGAGCAGTTCTTC; CDR3 protein: CASSLDHEQFF
V gene: TRBV12-3/TRBV12-4; J gene: TRBJ2-1; D gene: NA; clone size: NA; CDR3 DNA: TGTGCCAGCAGTCTCCGGGACGGACTCCCCTACAATGAGCAGTTCTTC; CDR3 protein: CASSLRDGLPYNEQFF
V gene: TRBV5-6; J gene: TRBJ1-6; D gene: NA; clone size: NA; CDR3 DNA: TGTGCCAGCAGCTTAGGACAGCACCTTAATTCACCCCTCCACTTT; CDR3 protein: CASSLGQHLNSPLHF
V gene: TRBV7-2; J gene: TRBJ1-1; D gene: TRBD1; clone size: NA; CDR3 DNA: TGTGCCATCCTGCTAACAGGGGCTGAAGCTTTCTTT; CDR3 protein: CAILLTGAEAFF
V gene: TRBV4-1; J gene: TRBJ1-5; D gene: NA; clone size: many; CDR3 DNA: TGCGCCAGCAGCCAAGATGGGGAAAATCAGCCCCAGCATTTT; CDR3 protein: CASSQDGENQPQHF
V gene: TRBV10-3; J gene: TRBJ2-2; D gene: TRBD2; clone size: many; CDR3 DNA: TGTGCCATCAGTGAGTCGGGACTAGCGGGGGCCGGGGAGCTGTTTTTT; CDR3 protein: CAISESGLAGAGELFF
V gene: TRBV20-1; J gene: TRBJ1-1; D gene: TRBD1; clone size: NA; CDR3 DNA: TGCAGTGCTTATACCGGGACAGGGGGCCACACTGAAGCTTTCTTT; CDR3 protein: CSAYTGTGGHTEAFF